The 21 T cell receptor beta chains listed next were all sequenced from one sample in a study of T cell changes during pregnancy in multiple sclerosis (dated by TCRdb to the late 2010s). Library construction relied on the immunoSEQ multiplex PCR assay. TCRdb's version of the immuneACCESS table is confined to in-frame rearrangements and falls short of the full clone set. An unresolved V gene accounts for under half of the shortfall where checked; the remainder is of unknown origin. The sample table holds tens of thousands of clones, of which almost 90% were seen once. The ten largest make up more than 8% of the sample. The source material was peripheral blood, sampled after pregnancy. The receptors here all came from a female donor in good health, enrolled as a control in a pregnancy study.

The chain combines TRBV13 with TRBJ2-1, with 12 bases fitting TRBD2. The CDR3 is 16 residues long. V shed 0 bases, J shed 9 bases, and the junction held 6 bases outside the gene matches. CDR1 PRHDT and CDR2 FYEKMQ come from the germline V gene (reference sequence). CDR3 loop: CASSLGSTSGRGEQFF. The CDR3 coding sequence is TGTGCCAGCAGCTTAGGATCGACTAGCGGGAGAGGTGAGCAGTTCTTC.

This rearrangement joins TRBV27 to TRBJ2-7, with 10 bases matching TRBD2. CDR1 MNHEY and CDR2 SMNVEV come from the germline V gene (reference sequence). This CDR3 contains 20 residues. Trimming took 0 bases from V and 3 from J; bases not matched to a gene: 17. The CDR3 reads CASSLSVRTFGLADFYEQYF. The DNA of the CDR3 is TGTGCCAGCAGTTTATCGGTGAGGACATTCGGACTAGCGGATTTCTACGAGCAGTACTTC.

This clone has just one count. This sequence joins TRBV9 and TRBJ1-2; the match to TRBD1 covers 9 bases. J gave up 1 base and V 3 bases, and 10 bases lay outside the gene matches. CDR3 length: 17 residues. Germline CDR1 SGDLS, CDR2 YYNGEE. DNA for the CDR3: TGTGCCAGCAGCGCCAGGGACAGGGCTGGAGGTAACTATGGCTACACCTTC. This gives the protein CASSARDRAGGNYGYTF. The whole variable domain, filled in from reference TRBV9 and TRBJ1-2, reads DSGVTQTPKHLITATGQRVTLRCSPRSGDLSVYWYQQSLDQGLQFLIQYYNGEERAKGNILERFSAQQFPDLHSELNLSSLELGDSALYFCASSARDRAGGNYGYTFGSGTRLTVV.

The chain recombines TRBV4-2 with TRBJ1-5; D unresolved. Trimming cost V 3 bases and J 3 bases, with 9 bases left between them. This CDR3 is built from 14 residues. Germline-derived CDR1 and CDR2 are LGHNA and YNFKEQ. The CDR3 DNA is TGTGCCAGCAGCCATCCGGGGTCCAATCAGCCCCAGCATTTT. Amino acids: CASSHPGSNQPQHF.

The sample holds a few counts of this clone. The rearrangement links TRBV6-5 to TRBJ1-2; the D gene is possibly TRBD1 (5 bases). Per the germline V gene, CDR1 is MNHEY and CDR2 is SVGAGI. Deletions cut 4 bases from V and 0 bases from J, with 12 bases between. This CDR3 is built from 15 residues. CDR3 in amino acids: CASSSYQGSNYGYTF. DNA of the CDR3: TGTGCCAGCAGTTCCTACCAGGGTTCTAACTATGGCTACACCTTC.

Comment on this clone: Other DNA sequences in this specimen translate into the identical CDR3. The chain joins TRBV6-5 to TRBJ1-2; possible D gene TRBD1, 6 bases. Between the trimmed V and J ends, which lost 6 bases and 4 bases, there was a span of 12 bases. The V gene's germline CDR1 is MNHEY and CDR2 SVGAGI. This CDR3 contains 13 residues. CDR3 sequence (DNA): TGTGCCAGCAGCCGTGGACAGATCTATGGCTACACCTTC. The encoded protein is CASSRGQIYGYTF.

V and J are TRBV7-8 and TRBJ1-2; D unclear. The germline gives CDR1 SGHVS, CDR2 FQNEAQ. The V end was cut by 5 bases, the J end by 6 bases, with 13 bases between. CDR3 size: 13 residues. The CDR3 protein is CASSPPGTHGYTF. CDR3 coding DNA: TGTGCCAGCAGCCCCCCGGGTACCCATGGCTACACCTTC.

The J gene is TRBJ2-5, the V gene TRBV10-3, with TRBD2 matching 7 bases. Unmatched junction bases numbered 12, after V lost 10 bases and J lost 1 base. The CDR3 loop spans 15 amino acids. Per germline, CDR1 ENHRY and CDR2 SYGVKD. For the CDR3, the DNA is TGTGCCACCGGTGGCGCTAGCGGACCCCAAGAGACCCAGTACTTC. Translating it yields CATGGASGPQETQYF.

The chain has TRBV7-9 and TRBJ2-3; the D gene is possibly TRBD2 (6 bases). Trimming cost V 3 bases and J 0 bases, with 10 bases left between them. The CDR3 has 15 residues. Germline lookup yields CDR1 SEHNR and CDR2 FQNEAQ (reference sequence). Here the CDR3 DNA reads TGTGCCAGCAGCTTTGCCAGCGGGAGCACAGATACGCAGTATTTT. Translated: CASSFASGSTDTQYF. The full variable domain, in which reference TRBV7-9 and TRBJ2-3 provide the parts outside the CDR3, is DTGVSQNPRHKITKRGQNVTFRCDPISEHNRLYWYRQTLGQGPEFLTYFQNEAQLEKSRLLSDRFSAERPKGSFSTLEIQRTEQGDSAMYLCASSFASGSTDTQYFGPGTRLTVL.

With respect to this clone: One end of the junction varies from germline; a read error may be responsible. The rearrangement joins TRBV5-4 to TRBJ2-2; D possibly corresponds to TRBD2 (6 bases). This CDR3 has 14 residues. Germline V gene data show CDR1 as SGHNT and CDR2 as YYREEE (reference sequence). The CDR3 here is CASSSLISGGALFF. As DNA, the CDR3 is TGTGCCAGCAGCTCGCTGATTTCCGGCGGGGCGCTGTTTTTT.

The chain has TRBV15 and TRBJ2-7; tentative D call: TRBD1 (6 bases). Germline CDR1 reads LNHNV; CDR2 reads YYDKDF (reference sequence). This CDR3 region has 16 residues. Trimming pared 1 base from V and 6 bases from J, leaving 19 bases between. The CDR3 region has the DNA TGTGCCACCAGCAGAGGGCGACAGGCCGTCGAGGGCGAGCAGTACTTC. This gives the protein CATSRGRQAVEGEQYF.

This rearrangement joins TRBV29-1 to TRBJ1-2, with D maybe TRBD1 (5 bases). The CDR3 is 11 amino acids. The germline V gene has CDR1 SQVTM and CDR2 ANQGSEA. Trimming took 4 bases from V and 8 from J, leaving 11 bases between them. The CDR3 loop reads CSVVGQGGYTF. The CDR3 DNA reads TGCAGCGTTGTAGGGCAGGGCGGCTACACCTTC. The full variable domain, with the rest looked up from reference TRBV29-1 and TRBJ1-2, is SAVISQKPSRDICQRGTSLTIQCQVDSQVTMMFWYRQQPGQSLTLIATANQGSEATYESGFVIDKFPISRPNLTFSTLTVSNMSPEDSSIYLCSVVGQGGYTFGSGTRLTVV.

The chain carries TRBV14 and TRBJ1-2; tentative D call: TRBD1 (5 bases). CDR1 and CDR2 from the germline V gene are SGHDN and FVKESK. The germline V and J ends were trimmed by 4 bases and 5 bases, with 14 bases remaining between them. This CDR3 is 14 amino acids long. DNA for the CDR3: TGTGCCAGCAGCCGTACGTCAGGGAGGTATGGCTACACCTTC. Protein sequence: CASSRTSGRYGYTF.

The gene calls are TRBV15 and TRBJ1-1; 7 bases match TRBD1. Trimming removed 5 bases from V and 6 bases from J; junction bases left unmatched: 3. This CDR3 contains 12 residues. Germline-derived CDR1 and CDR2 are LNHNV and YYDKDF (reference sequence). In nucleotides, the CDR3 is TGTGCCACCAGCCTTGGACAGGCTGAAGCTTTCTTT. Protein product: CATSLGQAEAFF.

J is TRBJ1-2 and V is TRBV15; maybe TRBD1 (5 bases). CDR1 LNHNV and CDR2 YYDKDF come from the germline V gene (reference sequence). This CDR3 spans 15 amino acids. Trimming removed 3 bases from V and 5 bases from J, with 16 bases in between. The CDR3 nucleotides read TGTGCCACCAGCAGGGGGACGGGGGGACTATATGGCTACACCTTC. Its protein product is CATSRGTGGLYGYTF. The full variable domain, completed using reference TRBV15 and TRBJ1-2, is DAMVIQNPRYQVTQFGKPVTLSCSQTLNHNVMYWYQQKSSQAPKLLFHYYDKDFNNEADTPDNFQSRRPNTSFCFLDIRSPGLGDTAMYLCATSRGTGGLYGYTFGSGTRLTVV.

This clone was seen a single time. The chain links TRBV5-8 to TRBJ2-1; tentatively, D is TRBD2 (6 bases). CDR3 size: 16 residues. V lost 6 bases to trimming and J lost 4 bases, with 20 bases between them. The germline V gene has CDR1 SGHTS and CDR2 YDEGEE. CDR3 coding DNA: TGTGCCAGCACCCGGACCGGCGGGAATTCTTACAATGAGCAGTTCTTC. It specifies CASTRTGGNSYNEQFF.

The CDR3 sequence: CASSLYPSGDYQETQYF. The CDR3 region has the DNA TGCGCCAGCAGCTTGTATCCTAGCGGGGACTACCAAGAGACCCAGTACTTC. This sequence joins TRBV5-1 and TRBJ2-5, with 9 bases lining up with TRBD2. The CDR3 is 17 amino acids. Germline CDR1 reads SGHRS; CDR2 reads YFSETQ. Losses at the gene ends were 1 base for V and 0 bases for J; bases not matched to a gene: 7.

This clone came up a few times. This chain links TRBV10-3 with TRBJ1-1, with TRBD1 identical over 8 bases. Germline assignment: CDR1 ENHRY and CDR2 SYGVKD. This CDR3 is built from 17 residues. The trim removed 0 bases at V and 3 bases at J, leaving 9 bases unmatched. Here the CDR3 reads CAISESVLRRGHTEAFF. The CDR3 region has the DNA TGTGCCATCAGTGAGTCAGTCCTGCGCAGGGGGCACACTGAAGCTTTCTTT.

The chain couples TRBV10-1 to TRBJ1-4; 7 positions match TRBD1. CDR1 is WNHNN, CDR2 SYGVQD, per germline (reference sequence). V gave up 0 bases and J gave up 8 bases; unmatched junction bases: 6. CDR3 length equals 15 residues. The CDR3 region is CASSESPGGREKLFF. CDR3 DNA sequence: TGCGCCAGCAGTGAGTCTCCAGGGGGTAGGGAAAAACTGTTTTTT.

The chain recombines TRBV18 with TRBJ1-3; 11 bases are shared with TRBD1. Trimming at V came to 4 bases and at J to 2 bases, leaving 13 bases not matched to a gene. This CDR3 is built from 19 residues. Germline CDR1 KGHSH, CDR2 LQKENI. The CDR3 region is CASSRAGTGGPSTGNTIYF. The CDR3 coding sequence is TGTGCCAGCTCACGAGCCGGGACAGGGGGTCCTTCAACTGGAAACACCATATATTTT.

The rearrangement uses TRBV27 and TRBJ1-5; possible D gene TRBD1, 6 bases. V dropped 0 bases and J dropped 7 bases, with 13 bases sitting between them. The CDR3 totals 15 residues. Germline V CDR1 and CDR2: MNHEY, SMNVEV (reference sequence). CDR3 region: CASSLSPGATQPQHF. The CDR3 DNA sequence: TGTGCCAGCAGTTTATCCCCAGGGGCTACCCAGCCCCAGCATTTT.